Below, one T cell receptor beta chain is given with its context. This sample is drawn from a study of blood T cell repertoires in COVID-19. The wider study: Spain, Italy and the United States supplied samples that represented acute and convalescent COVID-19. PBMCs, B-cell-depleted T cells, or T cells provided the cDNA or gDNA that made up the material.

The length of the CDR3 is 16 residues. V gave up 5 bases and J gave up 4 bases, with 20 bases separating them. CDR1 and CDR2 (germline): MNHEY, SMNVEV (reference sequence). Per the study methods: Reference gene primer amplification yielded estimated nucleated cell counts. Sequenced by immunoSEQ multiplex PCR; TCRdb stores in-frame clones only, minus some. D and trimming were read from the DNA, whereas the V and J calls and clone size are those reported in that table. The repertoire consists of 240,000 or so clones, with about 80% occurring once and the leading ten covering roughly a tenth. The sample comprised peripheral blood. This receptor was obtained from a woman older than 75 with acute or convalescent COVID-19. The J gene is TRBJ1-1, the V gene TRBV27, with no clear D. The CDR3 DNA reads as TGTGCCAGCAGTCCCCAACCCGCCATCCGAGGCACTGAAGCTTTCTTT. Translation gives CASSPQPAIRGTEAFF.